These T cell receptor beta chains were read from a single sample in a study of shared clonotypes between healthy human individuals. Sequenced by immunoSEQ multiplex PCR; TCRdb stores in-frame clones only, minus some. The repertoire holds about 580,000 clones, with roughly 98% as singletons. The sequencing input was naive CD8+ T cells sorted from blood. Source of these receptors: a man younger than 45 in good health. The CDR3 runs from the conserved cysteine through the conserved F or W. D genes are given only for firm matches. Clone size is stated in some rows and not others, as once, few, many or a class when expanded.

V	D	J	size	CDR3	DNA
TRBV7-8	TRBD1	TRBJ1-2	NA	CASSLFGVGDRGLNGYTF	TGTGCCAGCAGCTTATTCGGGGTGGGGGACAGGGGCTTAAATGGCTACACCTTC
TRBV19	NA	TRBJ2-7	NA	CASSIVQGGTEQYF	TGTGCCAGTAGTATCGTACAAGGAGGAACCGAGCAGTACTTC
TRBV7-8	NA	TRBJ2-7	NA	CASSLESAVDTYEQYF	TGTGCCAGCAGCTTAGAGTCGGCAGTTGACACCTACGAGCAGTACTTC
TRBV30	NA	TRBJ2-7	NA	CAWSITYEQYF	TGTGCCTGGAGTATTACCTACGAGCAGTACTTC
TRBV27	TRBD1	TRBJ1-2	NA	CASSLSGTGHYGYTF	TGTGCCAGCAGTTTATCAGGGACAGGGCACTATGGCTACACCTTC
TRBV5-4	NA	TRBJ2-7	NA	CASSINNYEQYF	TGTGCCAGCAGCATAAATAACTACGAGCAGTACTTC
TRBV27	NA	TRBJ2-2	once	CASRGAGELFF	TGTGCCAGCAGGGGGGCCGGGGAGCTGTTTTTT
TRBV7-9	NA	TRBJ2-2	NA	CASTPGTLDTGELFF	TGTGCCAGCACACCCGGGACATTGGATACCGGGGAGCTGTTTTTT
TRBV12-5	NA	TRBJ2-1	NA	CASGRGAWHEQFF	TGTGCTAGTGGCCGGGGGGCCTGGCATGAGCAGTTCTTC
TRBV7-9	NA	TRBJ2-5	NA	CASSLVGSETQYF	TGTGCCAGCAGCTTAGTCGGGAGTGAGACCCAGTACTTC
TRBV15	TRBD2	TRBJ2-5	NA	CATSRVGSGRAGETQYF	TGTGCCACCAGCAGAGTCGGTAGCGGGAGGGCCGGAGAGACCCAGTACTTC
TRBV29-1	NA	TRBJ2-1	NA	CSAKGGLDNEQFF	TGCAGCGCGAAGGGGGGTCTGGACAATGAGCAGTTCTTC
TRBV2	NA	TRBJ2-7	NA	CASTGNEQYF	TGTGCCAGCACAGGGAACGAGCAGTACTTC